This T cell receptor beta chain came from a study of cytomegalovirus exposure and HLA in healthy donors. Background on the study: Out of about 179 million T cells, an earlier analysis found over 100 million unique TCR beta sequences in total.

Trimming left V 2 bases short and J 0 bases short, with 15 bases between. Germline loops: CDR1 SGHRS, CDR2 YFSETQ. This CDR3 is 17 amino acids long. The PCR used 60 Vbeta and 13 Jbeta primers. Profiling relied on immunoSEQ multiplex PCR, and the TCRdb table lists in-frame clones only, not all of them. The sample records about 180,000 clones, approximately 72% being singletons. The TCR originated in a human donor in good health. The V gene is TRBV5-1, the J gene TRBJ2-1; no firm D call. The sequenced material came from PBMCs. The CDR3: CASSFTLQVDSYNEQFF. The CDR3 nucleotides read TGCGCCAGCAGCTTTACACTTCAGGTTGACTCCTACAATGAGCAGTTCTTC.